The 7 T cell receptor beta chains given below trace back to one sample, sequenced in a study of cytomegalovirus exposure and HLA in healthy donors. PCR was performed using 60 Vbeta and 13 Jbeta primers. This table comes from immunoSEQ multiplex PCR, and its TCRdb copy is limited to in-frame clones, with some not included. The data show approximately 100,000 clones, around 77% seen once. Input material: PBMCs. All receptors come from a man between 45 and 60 years old in good health and CMV-seropositive.

The chain couples TRBV7-2 to TRBJ2-7; possibly TRBD1 for D (6 bases). V gave up 0 bases and J gave up 2 bases, with 8 bases separating them. CDR1 is SGHTA and CDR2 is FQGNSA in the germline V gene. The CDR3 is made up of 14 amino acids. The CDR3, as DNA: TGTGCCAGCAGCTTAGCAGGACAGACCTACGAGCAGTACTTC. Its translation is CASSLAGQTYEQYF.

The V gene is TRBV7-8, the J gene TRBJ1-5; TRBD1 might be the D (6 bases). The V gene's germline CDR1 is SGHVS and CDR2 FQNEAQ. This CDR3 contains 17 residues. The V end was cut by 1 base, the J end by 5 bases, with 18 bases between. The CDR3 DNA reads as TGTGCCAGCAGCTTAGTTGTGGGGACACGGATGCATCAGCCCCAGCATTTT. It specifies CASSLVVGTRMHQPQHF.

Points on this clone: This same CDR3 is encoded by further DNA sequences in the sample. The J gene is TRBJ1-1, the V gene TRBV27, with D tentatively TRBD1 (5 bases). The CDR3 has 13 amino acids. V lost 3 bases and J lost 3, with 8 bases in between. Germline V gene data show CDR1 as MNHEY and CDR2 as SMNVEV (reference sequence). This CDR3 reads CASSFQGDTEAFF. The CDR3 DNA reads TGTGCCAGCAGTTTCCAAGGGGACACTGAAGCTTTCTTT.

The chain recombines TRBV7-8 with TRBJ2-2; D might be TRBD1 (5 bases). V shed 1 base and J shed 5 bases, with 14 bases lying between them. The CDR3 is made up of 16 amino acids. Per the germline V gene, CDR1 is SGHVS and CDR2 is FQNEAQ. This chain's CDR3 is CASSLVAQGYTGELFF. The CDR3 DNA sequence: TGTGCCAGCAGCTTAGTCGCTCAGGGATATACCGGGGAGCTGTTTTTT.

The V and J genes are TRBV18 and TRBJ2-1; 7 positions agree with TRBD1. Germline-derived CDR1 and CDR2 are KGHSH and LQKENI. The trim removed 0 bases at V and 7 bases at J, leaving 9 bases unmatched. This CDR3 contains 16 residues. The DNA of the CDR3 is TGTGCCAGCTCACCACCTGTTAAGGGGACAGATAATGAGCAGTTCTTC. Encoded protein: CASSPPVKGTDNEQFF.

This chain links TRBV6-5 with TRBJ2-1; a possible D gene is TRBD1 (6 bases). CDR1 and CDR2 from the germline V gene are MNHEY and SVGAGI. V lost 6 bases to trimming and J lost 4 bases, with 13 bases between them. This CDR3 is 14 amino acids long. The CDR3 sequence: CASSQQGGYNEQFF. Written as DNA, the CDR3 is TGTGCCAGCAGCCAACAGGGCGGGTACAATGAGCAGTTCTTC.

This sequence joins TRBV28 and TRBJ2-7; 9 bases align to TRBD2. Trimming at V came to 7 bases and at J to 0 bases, leaving 4 bases not matched to a gene. Germline V gives CDR1 MDHEN, CDR2 SYDVKM. The CDR3 is made up of 14 amino acids. As DNA, the CDR3 is TGTGCCAGCATGTTTAGCGGGAGCTCCTACGAGCAGTACTTC. Translated, it gives CASMFSGSSYEQYF.